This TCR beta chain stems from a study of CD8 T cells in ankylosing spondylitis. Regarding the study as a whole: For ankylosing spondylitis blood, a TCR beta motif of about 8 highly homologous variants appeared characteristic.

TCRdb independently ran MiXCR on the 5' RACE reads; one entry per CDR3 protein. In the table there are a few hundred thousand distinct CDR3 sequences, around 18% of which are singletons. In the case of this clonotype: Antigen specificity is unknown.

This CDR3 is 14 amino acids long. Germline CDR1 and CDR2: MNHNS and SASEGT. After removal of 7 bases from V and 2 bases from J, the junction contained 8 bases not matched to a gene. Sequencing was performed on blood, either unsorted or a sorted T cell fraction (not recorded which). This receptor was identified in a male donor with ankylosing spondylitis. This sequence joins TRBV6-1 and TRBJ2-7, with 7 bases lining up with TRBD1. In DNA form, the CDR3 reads TGTGCCAGCACCTCTGGACAGGCGACCTACGAGCAGTACTTC. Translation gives CASTSGQATYEQYF.